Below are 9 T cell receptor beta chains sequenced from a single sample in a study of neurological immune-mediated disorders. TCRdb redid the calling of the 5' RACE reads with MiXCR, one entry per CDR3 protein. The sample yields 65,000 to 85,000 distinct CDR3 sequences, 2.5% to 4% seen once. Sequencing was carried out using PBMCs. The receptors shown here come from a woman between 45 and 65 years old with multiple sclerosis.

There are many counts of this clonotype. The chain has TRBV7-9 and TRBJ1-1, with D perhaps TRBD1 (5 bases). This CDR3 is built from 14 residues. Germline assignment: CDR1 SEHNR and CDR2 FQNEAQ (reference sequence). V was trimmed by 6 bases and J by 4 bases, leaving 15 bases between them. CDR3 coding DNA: TGTGCCAGCAGTCAGATGCAGGGTGGCACTGAAGCTTTCTTT. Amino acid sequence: CASSQMQGGTEAFF.

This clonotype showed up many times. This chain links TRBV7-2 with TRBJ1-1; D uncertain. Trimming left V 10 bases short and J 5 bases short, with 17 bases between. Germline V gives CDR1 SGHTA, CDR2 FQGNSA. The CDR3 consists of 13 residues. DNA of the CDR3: TGTGCCACCGAGGGAATCGGTCAGACTGAAGCTTTCTTT. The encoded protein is CATEGIGQTEAFF. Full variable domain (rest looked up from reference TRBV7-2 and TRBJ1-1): GAGVSQSPSNKVTEKGKDVELRCDPISGHTALYWYRQSLGQGLEFLIYFQGNSAPDKSGLPSDRFSAERTGGSVSTLTIQRTQQEDSAVYLCATEGIGQTEAFFGQGTRLTVV.

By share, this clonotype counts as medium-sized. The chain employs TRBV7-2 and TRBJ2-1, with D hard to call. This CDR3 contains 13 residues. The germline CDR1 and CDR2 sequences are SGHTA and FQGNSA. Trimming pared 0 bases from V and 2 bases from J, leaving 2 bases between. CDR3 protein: CASSLAPYNEQFF. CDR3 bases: TGTGCCAGCAGCTTAGCACCCTACAATGAGCAGTTCTTC.

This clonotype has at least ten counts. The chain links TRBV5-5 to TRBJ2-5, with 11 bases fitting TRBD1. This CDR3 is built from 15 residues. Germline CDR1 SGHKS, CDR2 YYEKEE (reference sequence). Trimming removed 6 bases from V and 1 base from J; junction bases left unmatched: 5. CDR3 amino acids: CASTGGTGGQETQYF. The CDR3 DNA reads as TGTGCCAGCACCGGGGGGACAGGGGGCCAAGAGACCCAGTACTTC.

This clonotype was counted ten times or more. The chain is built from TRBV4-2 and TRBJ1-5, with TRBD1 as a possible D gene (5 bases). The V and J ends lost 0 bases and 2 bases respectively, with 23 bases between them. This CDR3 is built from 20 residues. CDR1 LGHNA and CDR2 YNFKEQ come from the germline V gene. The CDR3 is CASSQDWGGASGMGNQPQHF. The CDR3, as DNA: TGTGCCAGCAGCCAAGATTGGGGGGGAGCCTCGGGGATGGGCAATCAGCCCCAGCATTTT.

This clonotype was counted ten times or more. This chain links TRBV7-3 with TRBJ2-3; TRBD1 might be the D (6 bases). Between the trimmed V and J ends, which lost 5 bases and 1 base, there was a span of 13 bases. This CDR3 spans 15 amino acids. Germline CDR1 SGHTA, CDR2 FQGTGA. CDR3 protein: CASSPRDTRTDTQYF. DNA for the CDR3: TGTGCCAGCAGCCCCCGGGACACCCGCACAGATACGCAGTATTTT.

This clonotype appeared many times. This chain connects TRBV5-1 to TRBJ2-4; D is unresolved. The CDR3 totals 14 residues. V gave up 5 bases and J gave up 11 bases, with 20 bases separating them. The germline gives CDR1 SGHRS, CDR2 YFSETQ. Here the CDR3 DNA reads TGCGCCAGCAGTTCCCAAGGCTCCATTGGGGTTCAGTACTTC. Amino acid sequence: CASSSQGSIGVQYF.

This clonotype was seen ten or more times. CDR3 in DNA: TGCGCCAGCAGCTTGGCCGGGAGGTCCAGGGAGCCCCAGCATTTT. Its translation: CASSLAGRSREPQHF. The chain is built from TRBV5-1 and TRBJ1-5; maybe TRBD1 (5 bases). Germline CDR1 is SGHRS and CDR2 is YFSETQ. V was clipped by 0 bases and J by 8 bases, with 15 bases between them. The CDR3 has 15 residues.

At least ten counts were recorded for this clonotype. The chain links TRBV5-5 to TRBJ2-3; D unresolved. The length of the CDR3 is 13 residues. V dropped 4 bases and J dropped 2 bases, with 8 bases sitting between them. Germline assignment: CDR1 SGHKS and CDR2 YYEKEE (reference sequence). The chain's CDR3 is CASSMETTDTQYF. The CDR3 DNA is TGTGCCAGCAGCATGGAGACCACAGATACGCAGTATTTT. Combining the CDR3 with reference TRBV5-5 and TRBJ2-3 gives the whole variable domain DAGVTQSPTHLIKTRGQQVTLRCSPISGHKSVSWYQQVLGQGPQFIFQYYEKEERGRGNFPDRFSARQFPNYSSELNVNALLLGDSALYLCASSMETTDTQYFGPGTRLTVL.